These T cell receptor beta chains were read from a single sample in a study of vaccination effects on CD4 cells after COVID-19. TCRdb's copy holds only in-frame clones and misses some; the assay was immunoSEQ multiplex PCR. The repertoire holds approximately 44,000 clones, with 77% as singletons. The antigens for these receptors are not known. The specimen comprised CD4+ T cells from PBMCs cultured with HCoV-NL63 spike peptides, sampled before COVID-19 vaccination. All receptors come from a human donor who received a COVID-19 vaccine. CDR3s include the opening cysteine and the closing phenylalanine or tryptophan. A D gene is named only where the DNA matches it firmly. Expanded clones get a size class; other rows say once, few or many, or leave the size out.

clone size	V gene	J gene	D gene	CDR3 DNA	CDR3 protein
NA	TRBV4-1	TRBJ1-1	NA	TGCGCCAGCAGCCAAGTATCAGGGAACACTGAAGCTTTCTTT	CASSQVSGNTEAFF
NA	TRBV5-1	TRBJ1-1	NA	TGCGCCAGCAGCTTGTCTGGGGTTTTTGGGGGTGAAGCTTTCTTT	CASSLSGVFGGEAFF
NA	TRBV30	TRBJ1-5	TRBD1	TGTGCCTGGGCGACAGGGCTAAATGAAGCCCAGCATTTT	CAWATGLNEAQHF
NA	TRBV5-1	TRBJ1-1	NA	TGCGCCAGCAGTCAAGGGACGAACACTGAAGCTTTCTTT	CASSQGTNTEAFF
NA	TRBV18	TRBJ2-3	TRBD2	TGTGCCAGCTCACCACCGGCTAGCGGGGGGACCTTAGCGCAGTATTTT	CASSPPASGGTLAQYF
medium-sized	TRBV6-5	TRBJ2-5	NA	TGTGCCAGCAGTAACCCCTTAGAGACCCAGTACTTC	CASSNPLETQYF
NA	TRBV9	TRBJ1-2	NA	TGTGCCAGCAGCGTAGAGGCAGGGCCTAACTATGGCTACACCTTC	CASSVEAGPNYGYTF
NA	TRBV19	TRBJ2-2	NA	TGTGCCAGTAAGGACAGTTCAGGAAGAACCGGGGAGCTGTTTTTT	CASKDSSGRTGELFF
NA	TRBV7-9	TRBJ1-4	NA	TGTGCCAGCAGCTTATTGTCAGAAAAACTGTTTTTT	CASSLLSEKLFF
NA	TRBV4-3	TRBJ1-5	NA	TGCGCCAGCAGCCAAGGCCAGGGGAATCAGCCCCAGCATTTT	CASSQGQGNQPQHF
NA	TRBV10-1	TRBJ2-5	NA	TGCGCCAGCAGTAGCGGGCAGGACCTTGAGACCCAGTACTTC	CASSSGQDLETQYF
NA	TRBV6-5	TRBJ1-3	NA	TGTGCCAGCAAGACAGGCTCTGGAAACACCATATATTTT	CASKTGSGNTIYF
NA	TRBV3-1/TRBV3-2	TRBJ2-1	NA	TGTGCCAGCAGCCAAGTCCGGCTTGAGCAGTTCTTC	CASSQVRLEQFF
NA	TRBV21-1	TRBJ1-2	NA	TGTGCCAGCAGCAAAGTAGGGCCCAGCAGCTATGGCTACACCTTC	CASSKVGPSSYGYTF
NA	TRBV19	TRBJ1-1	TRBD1	TGTGCCAGTAGTATAGTGGCAGGGGGGACTGAAGCTTTCTTT	CASSIVAGGTEAFF
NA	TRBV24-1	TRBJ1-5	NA	TGTGCCACCAGTGATACATGGACAGCTTTGAGCAATCAGCCCCAGCATTTT	CATSDTWTALSNQPQHF
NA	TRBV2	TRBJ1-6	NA	TGTGCCAGCAGTGCTGCCAGGAATTCACCCCTCCACTTT	CASSAARNSPLHF
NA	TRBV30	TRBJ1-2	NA	TGTGCCTGGTCGTCACAGGGCATTGGCGGCTACACCTTC	CAWSSQGIGGYTF
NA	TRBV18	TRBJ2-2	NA	TGTGCCAGCTCACCATCAGTAGACACCGGGGAGCTGTTTTTT	CASSPSVDTGELFF
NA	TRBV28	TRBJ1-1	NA	TGTGCCAGCAGTTTAATTGAGGGCTTGTCCACTGAAGCTTTCTTT	CASSLIEGLSTEAFF
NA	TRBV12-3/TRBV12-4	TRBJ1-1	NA	TGTGCCAGCAATCGTAGAGGTACTGAAGCTTTCTTT	CASNRRGTEAFF
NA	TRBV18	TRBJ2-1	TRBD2	TGTGCCAGCTCACCTAGCGGGGGGACCTACAATGAGCAGTTCTTC	CASSPSGGTYNEQFF